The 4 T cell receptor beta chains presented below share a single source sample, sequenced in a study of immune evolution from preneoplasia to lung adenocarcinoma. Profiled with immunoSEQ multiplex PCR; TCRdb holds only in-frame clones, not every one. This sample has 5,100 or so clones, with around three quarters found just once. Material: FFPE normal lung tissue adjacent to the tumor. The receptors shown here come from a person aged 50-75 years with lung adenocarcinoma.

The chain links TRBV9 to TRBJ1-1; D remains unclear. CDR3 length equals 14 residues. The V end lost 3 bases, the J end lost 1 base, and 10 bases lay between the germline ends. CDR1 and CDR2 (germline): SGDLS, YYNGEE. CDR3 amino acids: CASSDSSTNTEAFF. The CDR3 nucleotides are TGTGCCAGCAGCGATAGCAGTACGAACACTGAAGCTTTCTTT.

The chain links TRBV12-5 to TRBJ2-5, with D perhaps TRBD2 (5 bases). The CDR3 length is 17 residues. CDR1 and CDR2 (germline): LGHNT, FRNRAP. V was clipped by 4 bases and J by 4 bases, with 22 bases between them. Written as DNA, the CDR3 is TGTGCTAGTGGTTCGATCGCCGGATGGGAGACCGCAGAGACCCAGTACTTC. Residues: CASGSIAGWETAETQYF.

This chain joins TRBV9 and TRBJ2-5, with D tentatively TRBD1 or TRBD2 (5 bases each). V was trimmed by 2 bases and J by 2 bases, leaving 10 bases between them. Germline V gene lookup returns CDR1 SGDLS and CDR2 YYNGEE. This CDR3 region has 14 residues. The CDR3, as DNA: TGTGCCAGCAGCGTGTATTGGGGGCAAGAGACCCAGTACTTC. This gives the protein CASSVYWGQETQYF. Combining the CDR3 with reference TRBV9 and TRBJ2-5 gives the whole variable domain DSGVTQTPKHLITATGQRVTLRCSPRSGDLSVYWYQQSLDQGLQFLIQYYNGEERAKGNILERFSAQQFPDLHSELNLSSLELGDSALYFCASSVYWGQETQYFGPGTRLLVL.

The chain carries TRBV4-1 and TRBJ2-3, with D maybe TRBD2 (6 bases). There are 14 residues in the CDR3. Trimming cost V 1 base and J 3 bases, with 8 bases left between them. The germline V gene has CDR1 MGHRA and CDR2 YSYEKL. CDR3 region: CASSQARETDTQYF. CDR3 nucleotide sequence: TGCGCCAGCAGCCAAGCACGGGAGACAGATACGCAGTATTTT.